These 21 T cell receptor beta chains originate from one sample sequenced in a study of T cells in Graves' hyperthyroidism and ophthalmopathy. RNA transcripts gave rise to amplified TCR beta CDR3 regions. When the TCR CDR3 underwent first-round RT-PCR, the HTBI primer set was used. TCRdb redid the calling of the multiplex PCR reads with MiXCR, one entry per CDR3 protein. The table has roughly 160,000 distinct CDR3 sequences, 9.4% seen once. Sequenced: blood. Receptor source: a woman younger than 35 with Graves' hyperthyroidism that later progressed to Graves' ophthalmopathy.

This clonotype was counted at least ten times. The chain uses TRBV19 and TRBJ2-7; weak D call: TRBD2 (6 bases). Trimming shortened V by 6 bases and J by 1 base, and 13 bases separated the two germline ends. The germline V gene encodes CDR1 LNHDA and CDR2 SQIVND (reference sequence). This CDR3 is 14 amino acids long. The CDR3 DNA is TGTGCCAGTAGCGAATTAGGGAGGTCCTACGAGCAGTACTTC. Protein sequence: CASSELGRSYEQYF.

This clonotype was counted many times. The chain links TRBV11-1 to TRBJ1-1; possibly TRBD1 for D (6 bases). The V gene's germline CDR1 is SGHAT and CDR2 FQDESV (reference sequence). The CDR3 is 13 amino acids. With 4 bases removed from V and 1 base from J, the gap between germline ends came to 7 bases. DNA of the CDR3: TGTGCCAGCAGCTCACAGGGGAACACTGAAGCTTTCTTT. This encodes CASSSQGNTEAFF.

This chain connects TRBV9 to TRBJ2-1, with D perhaps TRBD2 (6 bases). Deletions cut 0 bases from V and 3 bases from J, with 13 bases between. CDR3 size: 16 residues. CDR1 is SGDLS and CDR2 is YYNGEE in the germline V gene. CDR3 region: CASSVGVGLHYNEQFF. The CDR3 DNA sequence: TGTGCCAGCAGCGTAGGAGTGGGACTTCACTACAATGAGCAGTTCTTC.

This clonotype was counted at least ten times. The rearrangement joins TRBV9 to TRBJ1-4, with a tentative D call TRBD1 (6 bases). CDR3 length: 16 amino acids. Deletions cut 5 bases from V and 7 bases from J, with 21 bases between. From germline, CDR1 is SGDLS and CDR2 YYNGEE. CDR3 in amino acids: CASSEVPGVMGEKLFF. The CDR3 DNA is TGTGCCAGCAGTGAAGTACCAGGGGTAATGGGTGAAAAACTGTTTTTT.

This clonotype turned up a few times. V gene TRBV27 combines with J gene TRBJ2-7; D call uncertain. Per the germline V gene, CDR1 is MNHEY and CDR2 is SMNVEV (reference sequence). CDR3 size: 15 residues. Trimming took off 7 bases at V and 3 bases at J, with 19 bases between the two ends. The CDR3 sequence: CASTPARLVNYEQYF. For the CDR3, the DNA is TGTGCCAGCACCCCAGCCCGGCTAGTAAACTACGAGCAGTACTTC.

This clonotype was recorded many times. The chain links TRBV18 to TRBJ1-1; a possible D gene is TRBD1 (6 bases). The CDR3 consists of 15 residues. Trimming shortened V by 3 bases and J by 4 bases, and 15 bases separated the two germline ends. Looked up from germline, CDR1 is KGHSH and CDR2 is LQKENI. CDR3 protein: CASSPTGTGSTEAFF. CDR3 coding DNA: TGTGCCAGCTCACCGACAGGAACAGGGAGCACTGAAGCTTTCTTT.

The chain combines TRBV5-4 with TRBJ1-1, with a possible D match to TRBD1 (5 bases). The germline V gene has CDR1 SGHNT and CDR2 YYREEE (reference sequence). Trimming pared 1 base from V and 4 bases from J, leaving 14 bases between. This CDR3 has 15 residues. Written as DNA, the CDR3 is TGTGCCAGCAGCTTGAGGCTAGCGGGGACCACTGAAGCTTTCTTT. Its translation: CASSLRLAGTTEAFF.

This clonotype appeared many times. The chain carries TRBV2 and TRBJ1-1, with 11 bases fitting TRBD1. V shed 11 bases and J 6 bases; nucleotides not matched to a gene: 5. The CDR3 consists of 12 residues. From germline, CDR1 is SNHLY and CDR2 FYNNEI. The CDR3, as DNA: TGTGCCGGACAGGGGGCGCATCCTGAAGCTTTCTTT. This sequence encodes CAGQGAHPEAFF.

This clonotype was detected many times. V and J are TRBV30 and TRBJ1-5; unclear D gene. Germline loops: CDR1 GTSNPN, CDR2 SVGIG (reference sequence). The CDR3 has 12 amino acids. The V end lost 0 bases, the J end lost 11 bases, and 11 bases lay between the germline ends. The CDR3, as DNA: TGTGCCTGGAGTGTACAAAGGGAGTCCCAGCATTTT. Residues: CAWSVQRESQHF.

This clonotype was seen repeatedly, ten times or more. This sequence joins TRBV2 and TRBJ2-7; TRBD1 or TRBD2 may be the D gene (5 bases each). CDR3 size: 13 residues. Germline lookup yields CDR1 SNHLY and CDR2 FYNNEI. Deletions cut 10 bases from V and 6 bases from J, with 19 bases between. Here the CDR3 DNA reads TGTGCCACGTTGGTCCCCGGGGCCTCCGAGCAGTACTTC. The encoded protein is CATLVPGASEQYF.

This clonotype came up a few times. The chain recombines TRBV5-6 with TRBJ2-2; 7 bases fit TRBD1. V lost 4 bases, J lost 5 bases, and 8 bases stayed unmatched. Germline values: CDR1 SGHDT, CDR2 YYEEEE. This CDR3 spans 15 amino acids. CDR3 sequence (DNA): TGTGCCAGCAGCCTACAGGGGATGGGAACCGGGGAGCTGTTTTTT. Its translation is CASSLQGMGTGELFF. The full variable domain, rest sourced from reference TRBV5-6 and TRBJ2-2, is DAGVTQSPTHLIKTRGQQVTLRCSPKSGHDTVSWYQQALGQGPQFIFQYYEEEERQRGNFPDRFSGHQFPNYSSELNVNALLLGDSALYLCASSLQGMGTGELFFGEGSRLTVL.

The chain employs TRBV24-1 and TRBJ2-1, with TRBD2 matching 7 bases. The CDR3 runs to 16 residues. Germline V gene sequence: CDR1 KGHDR, CDR2 SFDVKD. V lost 1 base and J lost 6; bases outside the gene matches: 8. For the CDR3, the DNA is TGTGCCACCAGTGATTTCGCGGGAGAGGCGGGCAATGAGCAGTTCTTC. Translating it yields CATSDFAGEAGNEQFF.

This clonotype has a count of ten or more. The chain has TRBV5-1 and TRBJ1-1, with D possibly being TRBD1 (6 bases). Germline V CDR1 and CDR2: SGHRS, YFSETQ. The CDR3 sequence is 14 residues long. Trimming took off 6 bases at V and 6 bases at J, with 18 bases between the two ends. The CDR3 nucleotides read TGCGCCAGCAAGATTTGGGGGGGCGAAGCTGAAGCTTTCTTT. Translating gives CASKIWGGEAEAFF.

This clonotype was observed many times. The chain joins TRBV7-6 to TRBJ1-6; D may be TRBD1 (5 bases). Trimming shortened V by 1 base and J by 5 bases, and 12 bases separated the two germline ends. Germline V gene sequence: CDR1 SGHVS, CDR2 FNYEAQ. CDR3 length: 16 residues. The CDR3 reads CASSLGQSVNNSPLHF. The CDR3 DNA reads TGTGCCAGCAGCTTAGGACAGAGTGTTAATAATTCACCCCTCCACTTT.

The table lists this clonotype with many counts. The rearrangement links TRBV14 to TRBJ1-1, with D uncertain. Germline V gives CDR1 SGHDN, CDR2 FVKESK. Trimming shortened V by 0 bases and J by 10 bases, and 6 bases separated the two germline ends. The CDR3 consists of 11 residues. CDR3 in amino acids: CASSQDIRAFF. The CDR3 coding sequence is TGTGCCAGCAGCCAAGATATTCGAGCTTTCTTT.

This clonotype showed up many times. The rearrangement uses TRBV10-3 and TRBJ1-1; D might be TRBD1 (5 bases). This CDR3 has 13 amino acids. The V gene's germline CDR1 is ENHRY and CDR2 SYGVKD. Trimming shortened V by 2 bases and J by 5 bases, and 9 bases separated the two germline ends. CDR3: CAISEGAGTEAFF. The CDR3 region has the DNA TGTGCCATCAGTGAGGGGGCGGGAACTGAAGCTTTCTTT.

This clonotype was observed many times. The rearrangement uses TRBV20-1 and TRBJ1-3, with TRBD1 identical over 7 bases. With 6 bases clipped from V and 8 bases from J, the junction kept 7 bases outside the gene matches. This CDR3 comprises 12 residues. The germline V gene has CDR1 DFQATT and CDR2 SNEGSKA (reference sequence). CDR3 nucleotide sequence: TGCAGTGCGCGGTCCAGGGGGGACACCATATATTTT. Its translation is CSARSRGDTIYF.

This clonotype has ten or more counts. The chain has TRBV30 and TRBJ1-1; a possible D gene is TRBD1 (5 bases). Germline CDR1 GTSNPN, CDR2 SVGIG (reference sequence). The germline V and J ends were trimmed by 2 bases and 3 bases, with 16 bases remaining between them. The CDR3 is 15 amino acids. CDR3: CAWSIPGTVHTEAFF. The CDR3 nucleotides read TGTGCCTGGAGTATCCCCGGGACTGTCCACACTGAAGCTTTCTTT.

This clonotype has at least ten counts. CDR3 DNA sequence: TGCAGTGCTAGAGTGGAGGGCCGCTACGAGCAGTACTTC. It specifies CSARVEGRYEQYF. This chain links TRBV20-1 with TRBJ2-7, with D possibly being TRBD2 (6 bases). The CDR3 spans 13 residues. Trimming stripped 1 base from V and 3 bases from J, with 10 bases between. Germline CDR1 DFQATT, CDR2 SNEGSKA (reference sequence).

The sample holds many counts of this clonotype. The CDR3 bases are TGTGCCAGCCGGGCGGGGAGTGCTCAGCCCCAGCATTTT. Translation: CASRAGSAQPQHF. V is TRBV6-1 and J is TRBJ1-5; D not resolved. Trimming pared 8 bases from V and 6 bases from J, leaving 14 bases between. This CDR3 is 13 amino acids long. The V gene's germline CDR1 is MNHNS and CDR2 SASEGT.

The chain recombines TRBV7-9 with TRBJ1-3; D not resolved. The germline CDR1 and CDR2 sequences are SEHNR and FQNEAQ (reference sequence). The CDR3 spans 15 residues. Trimming took off 1 base at V and 2 bases at J, with 9 bases between the two ends. The CDR3 region is CASSLVVGTGNTIYF. CDR3 DNA sequence: TGTGCCAGCAGCTTAGTTGTGGGAACTGGAAACACCATATATTTT.